This TCR beta chain was documented in a study of T cell responses to AZD1222 COVID-19 vaccine. Study observations and caveats: Spike-specific TCR repertoires showed rising breadth and depth after two AZD1222 doses. CD4 TCRs associated with vaccination spanned spike, dominating at 160-218 and 743-854. Of spike-specific TCRs, nearly half reportedly target regions left unmutated in variants. The sample set comprised mostly white British donors with more females, and clonal diversity was possibly underestimated.

The data were produced by immunoSEQ multiplex PCR, yet TCRdb's version contains in-frame clones alone and is incomplete. The sample yields 200,000 or so clones, around 86% seen once. A word on this clone: Its antigen is unknown.

V shed 2 bases and J shed 10 bases, with 9 bases lying between them. The germline V gene encodes CDR1 WSHSY and CDR2 SAAADI. The CDR3 sequence is 13 residues long. The sequence was obtained from an adult in good health. V is TRBV10-2 and J is TRBJ1-6, with D perhaps matching TRBD1 (5 bases). The specimen comprised peripheral blood, sampled on day 0 of MenACWY control vaccination. The CDR3: CASSEDSPSPLHF. The CDR3 nucleotides are TGCGCCAGCAGTGAGGACAGCCCCTCACCCCTCCACTTT.